A selection of T cell receptor beta chains follows, all from one sample in a study of regulatory T cells in long-lasting Graves disease. TCRdb passed the multiplex PCR reads through MiXCR, listing each CDR3 protein once. This table has about 360,000 distinct CDR3 sequences, 16% appearing once. These data also formed part of another study, on T cells in Graves' hyperthyroidism and ophthalmopathy.

The sample consisted of peripheral blood mononuclear cells (PBMCs), taken at new diagnosis, from a patient treated with antithyroid drugs. These receptors all come from a woman aged 18-29 years with Graves disease. Each CDR3 is given without its conserved first and last residue.

CDR3aa	j_gene	v_gene
ASSPRRTVYNEQF	TRBJ2-1	TRBV7-9
ASSYDSVNQPQH	TRBJ1-5	TRBV28
ASSLRAGTYQETQY	TRBJ2-5	TRBV5-1
ASSATGGVNQPQH	TRBJ1-5	TRBV19
ASSLSVAGGLYEQY	TRBJ2-7	TRBV7-2
SVRGLAGGETQY	.	TRBV20-1
ASSFGGGSGTQETQY	TRBJ2-5	TRBV5-4
ASSVYSGPRGGEQY	TRBJ2-7	TRBV9
ASSLLLAAEIQY	TRBJ2-4	TRBV5-6
ASSGIGPQYGYT	TRBJ1-2	TRBV6-1
ASTSPSNEQF	TRBJ2-1	TRBV5-6
SAPPRRGLYNEQF	TRBJ2-1	TRBV20-1
ASSHPPQGTPYEQY	TRBJ2-7	TRBV4-1
ASSIGTGDEQF	TRBJ2-1	TRBV9
ASSSRRTAAEAF	TRBJ1-1	TRBV11-2
AISDSTGSHEKLF	TRBJ1-4	TRBV10-3
ASGPGYNSPLH	TRBJ1-6	TRBV9
ASSARTGAETQY	TRBJ2-5	TRBV13
AWRASGSGDTQY	TRBJ2-3	TRBV30
ASSAPGDYTDTQY	TRBJ2-3	TRBV5-4
ATAVGLEETQY	TRBJ2-5	TRBV5-1
AIGATSGRANTGELF	TRBJ2-2	TRBV10-3